Listed below are T cell receptor beta chains from one sample, sequenced in a study of T-cell memory formation after mild COVID-19. TCRdb called the 5' RACE reads again in MiXCR, with one record for every CDR3 protein. The sample contains about 350,000 distinct CDR3 sequences, 20% to 25% of which appear only once. Sample: PBMCs or a T cell subset sorted from them (not recorded which). All receptors derive from a man aged 18 to 29 who had mild COVID-19 (a few samples of this study predate the infection). Cell type and time point are not known. Both conserved end residues are trimmed from each CDR3. The order of the fields is V gene, clone size, CDR3 protein. Only part of the rows carry a size: once, few, many, or a class if the clone is expanded.

>TRBV20-1|few
SARDRMGATEAF
>TRBV28|NA
ASSPVTGNRGELF
>TRBV4-1|few
ASSQGELIFRRKNTEAF
>TRBV7-9|NA
ASSWSLNTEAF
>TRBV18|NA
ASSSDRGNYYGYT
>TRBV14|NA
ASSQDGGSTYNEQF
>TRBV6-6|few
ASRPGQGHTDTQY
>TRBV7-4|many
ASSHDQPQH
>TRBV28|many
ASSFPGGFHYEQY
>TRBV5-6|NA
ASSLDRGTYTGELF
>TRBV10-3|NA
ALQPGASPNNEQF
>TRBV7-3|few
ASSLTVGGVLETQY
>TRBV6-4|few
ASKVTGRANTGELF
>TRBV11-2|NA
ASSSAAGANVLT
>TRBV2|NA
ASKQGSGNTEAF
>TRBV6-5|once
ASSYSRLANEQF
>TRBV5-5|few
ASSYWGGSYEQY
>TRBV7-2|few
ASSPRTSADTQY
>TRBV6-2/TRBV6-3|few
ASSYYGTSGSTFEETQY
>TRBV18|few
ASSPTWVQDSKNIQY
>TRBV5-1|few
ASSLEGARGEKLF
>TRBV20-1|few
SARALEGSYNEQF
>TRBV10-3|NA
AIGGGGQALFGHF
>TRBV7-6|NA
ASSLDVANYEQY
>TRBV5-1|many
ASSLDSRRHNEQF
>TRBV15|NA
ATTGNPGVNEQF
>TRBV5-1|few
ASSLRSGDNSPLH
>TRBV18|NA
ASSPLGLGEKLF
>TRBV6-2/TRBV6-3|few
ASSSSPTGSVAF
>TRBV7-9|few
ASSADRTGYTEAF
>TRBV4-3|NA
ASSQEGWETQY
>TRBV30|NA
AAESDNSYEQY
>TRBV5-1|NA
ASSIYRDRESTDTQY
>TRBV20-1|NA
SAWGAGYEQY
>TRBV6-2/TRBV6-3|many
ASSYGDPHQPQH
>TRBV6-2/TRBV6-3|NA
ASSYSATGGTEAF
>TRBV7-2|few
ASSPQPGGALGYT
>TRBV4-3|few
ASSQYRQGDGSGANVLT
>TRBV4-1|NA
ASSQVWGGGEKLF
>TRBV7-9|few
ASSGDKGNTEAF
>TRBV3-1|NA
ASSQQTGETQY
>TRBV9|NA
ASSPPGRGNSPLH
>TRBV2|NA
ASRDRADTQY
>TRBV29-1|NA
SVARKMDYEQY
>TRBV18|few
ASSPTGRTSNEKLF
>TRBV11-2|NA
ASTSGAGPLYGYT
>TRBV5-1|NA
ASSLVGGTVELF
>TRBV28|NA
ASSPLAGGSETQY
>TRBV20-1|few
SAAQNYGYT
>TRBV18|few
ASSTRQGARDTQY
>TRBV28|few
ASSFGRKGSPLH
>TRBV7-9|few
ASSPGLPYNEQF
>TRBV7-6|NA
ASSPSVTAGWRSPLH
>TRBV5-6|few
ASSLRGAANEQF
>TRBV7-2|NA
ASSFAGTNTGELF
>TRBV6-2/TRBV6-3|NA
ASTALGEGTYGYT
>TRBV7-2|few
ASSRDLEYGYT
>TRBV2|NA
ASSRRGRGANVLT
>TRBV5-6|few
ASRWTGTYEQY
>TRBV14|NA
ASSRGTVGVRNEQF